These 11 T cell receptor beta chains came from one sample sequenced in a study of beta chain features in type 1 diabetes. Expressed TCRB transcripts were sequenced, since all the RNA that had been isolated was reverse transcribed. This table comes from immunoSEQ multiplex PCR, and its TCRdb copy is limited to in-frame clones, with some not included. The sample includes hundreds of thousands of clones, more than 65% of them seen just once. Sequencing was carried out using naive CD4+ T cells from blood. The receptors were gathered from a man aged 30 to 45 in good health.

The CDR3 region is CAWTAQPQETQYF. In DNA, the CDR3 is TGTGCCTGGACGGCGCAGCCACAAGAGACCCAGTACTTC. The rearrangement uses TRBV30 and TRBJ2-5; D is undetermined. The CDR3 is made up of 13 amino acids. CDR1 GTSNPN and CDR2 SVGIG come from the germline V gene (reference sequence). The V and J ends lost 4 bases and 2 bases respectively, with 11 bases between them.

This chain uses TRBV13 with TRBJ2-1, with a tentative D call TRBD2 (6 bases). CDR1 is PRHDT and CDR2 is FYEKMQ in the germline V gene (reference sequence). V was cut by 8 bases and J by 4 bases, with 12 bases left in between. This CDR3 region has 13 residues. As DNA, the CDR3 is TGTGCCAGCTCAAAGACTAGTTACAATGAGCAGTTCTTC. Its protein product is CASSKTSYNEQFF.

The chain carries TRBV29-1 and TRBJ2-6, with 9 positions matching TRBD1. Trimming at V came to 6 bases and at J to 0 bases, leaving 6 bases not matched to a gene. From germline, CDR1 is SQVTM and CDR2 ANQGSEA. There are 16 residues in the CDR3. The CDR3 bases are TGCAGCGTCGCCACGGGACAGGGCTCTGGGGCCAACGTCCTGACTTTC. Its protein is CSVATGQGSGANVLTF.

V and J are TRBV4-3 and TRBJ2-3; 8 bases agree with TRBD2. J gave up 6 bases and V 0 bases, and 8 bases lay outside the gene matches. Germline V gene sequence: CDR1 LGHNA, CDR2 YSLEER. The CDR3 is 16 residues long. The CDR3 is CASSQETGTRGDTQYF. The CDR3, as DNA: TGCGCCAGCAGCCAAGAGACCGGGACTAGAGGGGATACGCAGTATTTT.

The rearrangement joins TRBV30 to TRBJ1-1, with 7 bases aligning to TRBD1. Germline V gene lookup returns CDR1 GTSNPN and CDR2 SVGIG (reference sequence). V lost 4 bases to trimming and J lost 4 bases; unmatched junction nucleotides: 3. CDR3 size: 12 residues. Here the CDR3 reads CAWTQGSTEAFF. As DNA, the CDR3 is TGTGCCTGGACACAGGGGAGCACTGAAGCTTTCTTT.

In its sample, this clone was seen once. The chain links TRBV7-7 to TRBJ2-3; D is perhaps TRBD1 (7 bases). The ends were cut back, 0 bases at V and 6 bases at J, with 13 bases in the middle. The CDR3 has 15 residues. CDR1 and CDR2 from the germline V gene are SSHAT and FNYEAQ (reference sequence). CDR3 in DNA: TGTGCCAGCAGCTTAGCCCAGGGGGGCATGGATACGCAGTATTTT. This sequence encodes CASSLAQGGMDTQYF.

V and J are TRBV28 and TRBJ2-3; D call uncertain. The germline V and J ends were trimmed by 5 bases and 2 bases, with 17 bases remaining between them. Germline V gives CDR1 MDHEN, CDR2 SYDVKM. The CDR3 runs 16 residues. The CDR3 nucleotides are TGTGCCAGCAGTCCGTCATTACAGAGAACCACAGATACGCAGTATTTT. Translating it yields CASSPSLQRTTDTQYF.

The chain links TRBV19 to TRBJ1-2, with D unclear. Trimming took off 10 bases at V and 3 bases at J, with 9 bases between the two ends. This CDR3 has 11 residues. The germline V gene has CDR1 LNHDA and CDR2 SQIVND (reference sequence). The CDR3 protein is CATWGDYGYTF. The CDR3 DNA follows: TGTGCCACCTGGGGTGACTATGGCTACACCTTC.

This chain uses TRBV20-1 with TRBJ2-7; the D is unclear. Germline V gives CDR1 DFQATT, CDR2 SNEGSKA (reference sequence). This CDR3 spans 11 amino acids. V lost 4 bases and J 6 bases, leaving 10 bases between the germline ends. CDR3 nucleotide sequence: TGCAGTGCTAAACGAGGAGTCGAGCAGTACTTC. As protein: CSAKRGVEQYF.

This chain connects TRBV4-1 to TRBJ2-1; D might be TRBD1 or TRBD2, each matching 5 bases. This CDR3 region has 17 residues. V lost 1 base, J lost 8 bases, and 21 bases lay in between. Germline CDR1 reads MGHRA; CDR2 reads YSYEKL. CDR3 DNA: TGCGCCAGCAGCCAAGGTCGTTGGGGGATTGTTAACTATGAGCAGTTCTTC. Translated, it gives CASSQGRWGIVNYEQFF.

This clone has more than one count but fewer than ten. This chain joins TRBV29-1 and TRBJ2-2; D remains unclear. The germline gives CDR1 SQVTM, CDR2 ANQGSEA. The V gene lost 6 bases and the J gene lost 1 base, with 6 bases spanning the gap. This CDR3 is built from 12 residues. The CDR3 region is CSVRLNTGELFF. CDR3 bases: TGCAGCGTGAGACTGAACACCGGGGAGCTGTTTTTT.